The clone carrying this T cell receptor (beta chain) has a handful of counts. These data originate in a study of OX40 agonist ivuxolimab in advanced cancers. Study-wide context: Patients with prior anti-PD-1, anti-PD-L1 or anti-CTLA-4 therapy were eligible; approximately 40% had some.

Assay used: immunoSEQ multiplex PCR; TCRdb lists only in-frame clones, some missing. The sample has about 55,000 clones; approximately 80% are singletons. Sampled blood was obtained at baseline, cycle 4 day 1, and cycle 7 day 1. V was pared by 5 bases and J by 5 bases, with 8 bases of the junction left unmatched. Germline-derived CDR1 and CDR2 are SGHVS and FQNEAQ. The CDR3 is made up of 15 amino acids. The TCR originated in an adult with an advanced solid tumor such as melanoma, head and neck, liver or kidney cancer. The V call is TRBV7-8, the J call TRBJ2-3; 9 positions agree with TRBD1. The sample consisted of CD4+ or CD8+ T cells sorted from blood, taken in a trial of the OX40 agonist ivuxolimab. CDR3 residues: CASSLQGAEGDTQYF. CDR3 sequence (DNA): TGTGCCAGCAGCCTACAGGGGGCCGAGGGAGATACGCAGTATTTT.